The entry that follows covers one T cell receptor (beta chain) sequence. What it binds is not known. Each CDR3 protein gets one entry after TCRdb re-called the 5' RACE reads with MiXCR. The sample holds approximately 300,000 distinct CDR3 sequences, 19% seen once. The data stem from a study of T-cell memory formation after mild COVID-19. Study conclusions and caveats: The study found balanced CD4/CD8 in clones contracting day 15 to 85 and a CD4+ lean in later expanders. Pre-infection memory held some responding clones, suggesting pre-existing cross-reactive T cells responded.

V lost 6 bases, J lost 2 bases, and 14 bases lay in between. This CDR3 region has 14 residues. Germline V gene data show CDR1 as DFQATT and CDR2 as SNEGSKA (reference sequence). The genes are TRBV20-1 and TRBJ1-5; TRBD1 might be the D (6 bases). The source of this sequence is a young man who had mild COVID-19 (a few samples of this study predate the infection). Cell type and time point are not known. The specimen sequenced was PBMCs or a T cell subset sorted from them (not recorded which). CDR3 sequence reads: CSAVPGGGNQPQHF. The CDR3 region has the DNA TGCAGTGCCGTCCCCGGGGGCGGCAATCAGCCCCAGCATTTT.